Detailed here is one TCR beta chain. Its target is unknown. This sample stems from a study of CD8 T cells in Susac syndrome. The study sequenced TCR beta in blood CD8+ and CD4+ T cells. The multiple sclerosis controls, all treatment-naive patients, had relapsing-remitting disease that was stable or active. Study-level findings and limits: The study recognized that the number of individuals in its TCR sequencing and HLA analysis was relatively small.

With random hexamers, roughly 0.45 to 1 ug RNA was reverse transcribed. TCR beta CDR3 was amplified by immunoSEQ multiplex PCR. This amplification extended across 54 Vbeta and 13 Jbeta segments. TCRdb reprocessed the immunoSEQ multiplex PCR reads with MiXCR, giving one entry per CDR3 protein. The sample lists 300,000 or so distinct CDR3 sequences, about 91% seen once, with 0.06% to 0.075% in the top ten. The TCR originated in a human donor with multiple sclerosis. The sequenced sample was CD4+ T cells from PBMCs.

The CDR3 loop is CSARTSGSLYEQYF. For the CDR3, the DNA is TGCAGCGCACGGACTAGCGGGAGTCTCTACGAGCAGTACTTC. The chain carries TRBV29-1 and TRBJ2-7; TRBD2 matches at 13 bases. Trimming took 7 bases from V and 3 from J; bases not matched to a gene: 6. The CDR3 runs 14 residues. CDR1 is SQVTM, CDR2 ANQGSEA, per germline.